Below, 21 T cell receptor beta chains from the same sample are listed, as sequenced in a study of post-analysis software for immune sequencing data (dated by TCRdb to between 2014 and 2017). Results and caveats for the whole study, not just this receptor: Four to six TRBV segments, including TRBV5-6, TRBV5-1 and TRBV20-1, were significantly more frequent in patients than controls.

Preparation of the library involved PCR. This sample was sequenced with an Illumina HiSeq 2500. Unique molecular identifiers were incorporated into TCR beta cDNA libraries to reduce PCR and sequencing biases. Clones were called with MiXCR by TCRdb after fastp trimmed the public reads at Q25, and only in-frame beta chains were retained. Rows are unified per CDR3 protein, each entry keeping the most common DNA and genes. Within this sample are fewer than 900,000 distinct CDR3 sequences, with approximately 44% of them counted one time only. The ten largest clonotypes hold roughly 4.4% of the sample. No antigen is known for these receptors. Sequenced input: blood. All receptors derive from a girl aged 5-17 years with multiple sclerosis.

About this clonotype itself: The junction differs from germline at one of its ends, possibly a read error. V usage is TRBV3-1 and J usage is TRBJ2-1; 7 bases are shared with TRBD2. Germline CDR1 LGHDT, CDR2 YNNKEL (reference sequence). CDR3 length: 14 amino acids. The CDR3 sequence is CASSPTSFRNEQFF. CDR3 nucleotides: TGTGCCAGTAGCCCGACTAGCTTTAGGAATGAGCAGTTCTTC.

There are a few counts of this clonotype. V gene TRBV6-5 combines with J gene TRBJ1-2, with no clear D. This CDR3 region has 16 residues. The germline CDR1 and CDR2 sequences are MNHEY and SVGAGI. V was shortened by 6 bases and J by 11 bases, with 28 bases between the two germline ends. CDR3 amino acids: CASSAYGSGPTREYTF. The DNA for the CDR3 is TGTGCCAGCAGCGCTTACGGGTCAGGACCCACACGGGAATACACCTTC.

This clonotype was recorded a few times. At one end, the junction sequence differs from germline, possibly due to a read error. CDR3 region: CASSPYRGSYEQYF. The DNA of the CDR3 is TGTGCTAGCAGCCCCTACCGGGGATCCTACGAGCAGTACTTC. This chain links TRBV7-7 with TRBJ2-7; TRBD2 is a possible D gene (5 bases). The length of the CDR3 is 14 residues. Germline lookup yields CDR1 SSHAT and CDR2 FNYEAQ (reference sequence).

This clonotype has only one observation. DNA of the CDR3: TGCGCCAGCAGCTTGAATCTAGCTAGCGGGAGTTCCTACGAGCAGTACTTC. This translates into CASSLNLASGSSYEQYF. This chain uses TRBV5-1 with TRBJ2-4; 10 bases map to TRBD2. The last part of the DNA fits TRBJ2-7 better; the J call may be wrong. Germline CDR1 SGHRS, CDR2 YFSETQ. This CDR3 contains 17 residues.

Worth noting for this clonotype: One end of the junction does not line up with germline, which may come from a read error. V and J are TRBV7-9 and TRBJ2-1, with D possibly matching TRBD1 (6 bases). The CDR3 has 13 residues. Germline V gene sequence: CDR1 SEHNR, CDR2 FQNEAQ (reference sequence). The CDR3 protein is CASSLDSTGYEFF. CDR3 sequence (DNA): TGCGCCAGCAGCTTAGACTCAACAGGGTACGAGTTCTTC.

This clonotype was seen a few times. The rearrangement uses TRBV13 and TRBJ1-1, with D unclear. Per the germline V gene, CDR1 is PRHDT and CDR2 is FYEKMQ (reference sequence). The CDR3 is 10 amino acids. V was trimmed by 10 bases and J by 7 bases, leaving 10 bases between them. The CDR3 nucleotides are TGTGCCATCCAGCCTATTGAAGCTTTCTTT. The encoded protein is CAIQPIEAFF.

The chain links TRBV5-1 to TRBJ2-7, with D perhaps matching TRBD1 or TRBD2 (5 bases each). Germline V gene sequence: CDR1 SGHRS, CDR2 YFSETQ. Trimming cost V 2 bases and J 1 base, with 10 bases left between them. The CDR3 consists of 14 residues. CDR3 DNA sequence: TGCGCCAGCAGCTTCCGGGACGGATCCTACGAGCAGTACTTC. It encodes CASSFRDGSYEQYF.

This clonotype was observed a handful of times. The J gene is TRBJ2-7, the V gene TRBV28; 8 bases are a match to TRBD1. CDR3 length equals 15 residues. CDR1 and CDR2 from the germline V gene are MDHEN and SYDVKM. Losses at the gene ends were 3 bases for V and 2 bases for J; bases not matched to a gene: 6. CDR3 sequence (DNA): TGTGCCAGCAGTTTCCTCCGGGACAGGCCCTACGAGCAGTACTTC. Amino acid sequence: CASSFLRDRPYEQYF.

A few counts support this clonotype. This chain uses TRBV30 with TRBJ1-3; no firm D call. This CDR3 has 15 amino acids. The ends were cut back, 5 bases at V and 2 bases at J, with 16 bases in the middle. Per germline, CDR1 GTSNPN and CDR2 SVGIG (reference sequence). The CDR3 spells CAWATHGVPGNTIYF. DNA of the CDR3: TGTGCCTGGGCCACCCACGGGGTTCCTGGAAACACCATATATTTT.

On this clonotype: An end of the junction does not agree with germline; a read error may underlie this. The chain joins TRBV6-2 or TRBV6-3 to TRBJ2-5; no clear D. The germline V gene has CDR1 MNHEY and CDR2 SVGEGT. CDR3 length: 12 amino acids. Here the CDR3 DNA reads TGTGCCTGCAGTTCGCCGGTGGAGACCCAGTACTTC. It is translated as CACSSPVETQYF.

This clonotype has a handful of counts. The J gene is TRBJ1-4, the V gene TRBV30, with no clear D. This CDR3 has 14 amino acids. The V gene lost 0 bases and the J gene lost 4 bases, with 9 bases spanning the gap. Germline V gives CDR1 GTSNPN, CDR2 SVGIG (reference sequence). CDR3 nucleotide sequence: TGTGCCTGGAGTGTATCCCGACTTAATGAAAAACTGTTTTTT. This encodes CAWSVSRLNEKLFF.

The V and J genes are TRBV6-5 and TRBJ2-1, with TRBD2 matching 7 bases. The CDR3 loop spans 14 amino acids. Germline CDR1 reads MNHEY; CDR2 reads SVGAGI. J was trimmed by 5 bases and V by 6 bases; bases with no gene match: 7. The CDR3 DNA is TGTGCCAGCAGCCGAGCGGGACCGAACAATGAGCAGTTCTTC. Translated, it gives CASSRAGPNNEQFF.

This clonotype was detected once. The chain links TRBV7-2 to TRBJ2-1; D unclear. The germline V gene has CDR1 SGHTA and CDR2 FQGNSA. Trimming left V 6 bases short and J 2 bases short, with 11 bases between. The length of the CDR3 is 14 residues. The CDR3 is CASRSQPAYNEQFF. In DNA form, the CDR3 reads TGTGCCAGCAGAAGCCAGCCGGCCTACAATGAGCAGTTCTTC.

The chain joins TRBV10-3 to TRBJ2-7, with D perhaps TRBD1 (5 bases). Germline CDR1 is ENHRY and CDR2 is SYGVKD. Deletions cut 1 base from V and 6 bases from J, with 13 bases between. CDR3 size: 14 residues. CDR3 nucleotides: TGTGCCATCAGTGAGTACAGGCCGTTGGGCGAGCAGTACTTC. This gives the protein CAISEYRPLGEQYF.

This chain connects TRBV6-2 or TRBV6-3 to TRBJ2-1; D call uncertain. The CDR3 covers 12 residues. Germline assignment: CDR1 MNHEY and CDR2 SVGEGT. The ends were cut back, 5 bases at V and 10 bases at J, with 12 bases in the middle. The CDR3 coding sequence is TGTGCCAGCAGTCCGGTGGGTATGGAGCAGTTCTTC. Translating it yields CASSPVGMEQFF.

This clonotype was recorded a few times. The chain joins TRBV27 to TRBJ2-7; 9 bases align to TRBD2. CDR3 size: 15 residues. V trimming: 2 bases; J trimming: 4 bases; junction bases outside the gene matches: 6. Germline assignment: CDR1 MNHEY and CDR2 SMNVEV (reference sequence). CDR3 DNA: TGTGCCAGCAGTTTAACCCGGCTAGCGGGGTACGAGCAGTACTTC. It translates to CASSLTRLAGYEQYF.

V usage is TRBV6-2 or TRBV6-3 and J usage is TRBJ2-7, with D perhaps given as TRBD1 or TRBD2 (5 bases each). The germline V gene encodes CDR1 MNHEY and CDR2 SVGEGT. V gave up 1 base and J gave up 5 bases, with 15 bases separating them. This CDR3 is 15 amino acids long. CDR3 nucleotide sequence: TGTGCCAGCAGTTACTGGGGGACCTATGAAAACGAGCAGTACTTC. This sequence encodes CASSYWGTYENEQYF.

This chain links TRBV7-2 with TRBJ2-7; TRBD1 agrees at 7 bases. From germline, CDR1 is SGHTA and CDR2 FQGNSA. V lost 4 bases to trimming and J lost 0 bases; unmatched junction nucleotides: 6. The CDR3 covers 15 residues. The CDR3 coding sequence is TGTGCCAGCAGCTCAACAGGGGTCCTCTCCTACGAGCAGTACTTC. The encoded protein is CASSSTGVLSYEQYF.

The CDR3 DNA sequence: TGTGCCAGTAAGACAGGGTCTGGGGCCAACGTCCTGACTTTC. Amino acid sequence: CASKTGSGANVLTF. The chain employs TRBV6-1 and TRBJ2-6; 7 bases map to TRBD1. This CDR3 comprises 14 residues. Germline CDR1 MNHNS, CDR2 SASEGT. Trimming took 9 bases from V and 1 from J; bases not matched to a gene: 3.

The V call is TRBV11-2, the J call TRBJ2-1; 8 bases are a match to TRBD2. After removal of 1 base from V and 0 bases from J, the junction contained 8 bases not matched to a gene. The germline CDR1 and CDR2 sequences are SGHAT and FQNNGV. CDR3 length equals 18 residues. Here the CDR3 DNA reads TGTGCCAGCAGCTTAGGTTTAGCGGGACCTAGCTCCTACAATGAGCAGTTCTTC. It translates to CASSLGLAGPSSYNEQFF. Using reference TRBV11-2 and TRBJ2-1 for the parts outside the CDR3, the full variable domain is EAGVAQSPRYKIIEKRQSVAFWCNPISGHATLYWYQQILGQGPKLLIQFQNNGVVDDSQLPKDRFSAERLKGVDSTLKIQPAKLEDSAVYLCASSLGLAGPSSYNEQFFGPGTRLTVL.

The chain uses TRBV10-3 and TRBJ2-1; 8 bases are shared with TRBD2. Germline lookup yields CDR1 ENHRY and CDR2 SYGVKD. V was clipped by 0 bases and J by 5 bases; unmatched bases: 12. The CDR3 is 18 amino acids. The CDR3, as DNA: TGTGCCATCAGTGAGTCGACGCTAGCGGGTATCGTGCACAATGAGCAGTTCTTC. Protein product: CAISESTLAGIVHNEQFF.